One and the same sample provided the 21 T cell receptor beta chains below, sequenced in a study of blood T cell repertoires in COVID-19. Generated by immunoSEQ multiplex PCR, the TCRdb table keeps only in-frame clones and is missing some. The sample yields around 81,000 clones, roughly 90% seen once. The sequencing sample was made of peripheral blood. The receptors derive from a man in his sixties or seventies with acute or convalescent COVID-19.

The V call is TRBV19, the J call TRBJ1-5, with a tentative D call TRBD1 (5 bases). V lost 2 bases, J lost 6 bases, and 8 bases lay in between. CDR1 is LNHDA and CDR2 is SQIVND in the germline V gene (reference sequence). This CDR3 is built from 13 residues. Here the CDR3 reads CASSIRGSQPQHF. Here the CDR3 DNA reads TGTGCCAGTAGTATAAGGGGCAGTCAGCCCCAGCATTTT.

The chain uses TRBV6-2 or TRBV6-3 and TRBJ2-7, with D uncertain. There are 13 residues in the CDR3. With 2 bases removed from V and 3 bases from J, the gap between germline ends came to 8 bases. Germline values: CDR1 MNHEY, CDR2 SVGEGT. The CDR3 protein is CASSYNGYYEQYF. CDR3 nucleotides: TGTGCCAGCAGTTACAACGGTTACTACGAGCAGTACTTC.

This chain links TRBV23-1 with TRBJ2-7; a possible D gene is TRBD2 (5 bases). TRBV23-1 is an open reading frame whose function is uncertain. The germline V and J ends were trimmed by 10 bases and 4 bases, with 20 bases remaining between them. The CDR3 spans 14 residues. In DNA, the CDR3 is TGCGCCACCGAACTAGGTGGCAGGATTTACGAGCAGTACTTC. This translates into CATELGGRIYEQYF.

CDR3: CASSLTGDTDTQYF. DNA of the CDR3: TGTGCCAGCTCACTAACAGGAGACACAGATACGCAGTATTTT. The rearrangement links TRBV18 to TRBJ2-3, with D perhaps TRBD1 (5 bases). With 4 bases removed from V and 2 bases from J, the gap between germline ends came to 10 bases. The CDR3 totals 14 residues. Looked up from germline, CDR1 is KGHSH and CDR2 is LQKENI.

V is TRBV18 and J is TRBJ1-1; 9 bases fit TRBD1. The CDR3 has 15 residues. Germline loops: CDR1 KGHSH, CDR2 LQKENI. The V and J ends lost 2 bases and 4 bases, in that order; junction bases with no gene match: 5. The CDR3 bases are TGTGCCAGCTCACCAGGACAGGGGCGTTCCACTGAAGCTTTCTTT. Protein product: CASSPGQGRSTEAFF.

This chain connects TRBV2 to TRBJ1-1; weak D call: TRBD1 (6 bases). The CDR3 runs to 14 residues. Trimming shortened V by 6 bases and J by 7 bases, and 18 bases separated the two germline ends. Germline loops: CDR1 SNHLY, CDR2 FYNNEI. CDR3 bases: TGTGCCAGCAGAACAAGGACAGCCGTCCTTGAAGCTTTCTTT. It codes for CASRTRTAVLEAFF.

The chain links TRBV3-1 (or the pseudogene TRBV3-2) to TRBJ1-2, with D tentatively TRBD1 (6 bases). CDR1 is LGHDT, CDR2 YNNKEL, per germline (reference sequence). V lost 0 bases, J lost 8 bases, and 16 bases lay in between. CDR3 length equals 15 residues. CDR3 loop: CASSQDISGVEGYTF. Here the CDR3 DNA reads TGTGCCAGCAGCCAAGACATTTCAGGGGTAGAGGGCTACACCTTC.

V usage is TRBV30 and J usage is TRBJ1-6; the match to TRBD1 covers 7 bases. V was pared by 1 base and J by 8 bases, with 8 bases of the junction left unmatched. This CDR3 spans 15 amino acids. Germline V gene data show CDR1 as GTSNPN and CDR2 as SVGIG (reference sequence). CDR3 nucleotides: TGTGCCTGGAGTGGACAGACAGGGTTTTATTCACCCCTCCACTTT. It is translated as CAWSGQTGFYSPLHF.

V gene TRBV27 combines with J gene TRBJ1-1, with D perhaps TRBD1 (5 bases). With 10 bases removed from V and 2 bases from J, the gap between germline ends came to 20 bases. Germline V gene lookup returns CDR1 MNHEY and CDR2 SMNVEV (reference sequence). The CDR3 spans 15 residues. The CDR3 sequence: CATHPGGFPNTEAFF. Written as DNA, the CDR3 is TGTGCCACCCACCCGGGGGGTTTCCCTAACACTGAAGCTTTCTTT.

The chain carries TRBV24-1 and TRBJ2-5; a possible D gene is TRBD1 (5 bases). Trimming took 5 bases from V and 1 from J, leaving 13 bases between them. CDR3 length: 15 residues. The germline V gene has CDR1 KGHDR and CDR2 SFDVKD. The DNA for the CDR3 is TGTGCCACCAGTGCCTGGGGCACAGCCCAAGAGACCCAGTACTTC. Encoded protein: CATSAWGTAQETQYF.

The chain joins TRBV4-1 to TRBJ1-3; unclear D gene. The CDR3 has 17 residues. Germline loops: CDR1 MGHRA, CDR2 YSYEKL. V lost 7 bases and J 0 bases, leaving 19 bases between the germline ends. DNA of the CDR3: TGCGCCAGCAACATGGGAGATAGGGCAGCCTCTGGAAACACCATATATTTT. This codes for CASNMGDRAASGNTIYF.

The chain is built from TRBV28 and TRBJ2-1; 10 positions match TRBD1. CDR3 size: 14 residues. The V gene end was trimmed by 6 bases and the J gene end by 8 bases; junction bases not matched to a gene: 7. Germline lookup yields CDR1 MDHEN and CDR2 SYDVKM. For the CDR3, the DNA is TGTGCCAGCAGATTGACAGGGGGCTATGATGAGCAGTTCTTC. Its translation is CASRLTGGYDEQFF.

Only one count was recorded for this clone. The chain has TRBV7-8 and TRBJ1-3; D possibly corresponds to TRBD1 (6 bases). Trimming stripped 5 bases from V and 1 base from J, with 12 bases between. The CDR3 has 15 amino acids. In germline, CDR1 is SGHVS, CDR2 FQNEAQ. The CDR3 nucleotides read TGTGCCAGCAGCGGTGGGACAAGTTCTGGAAACACCATATATTTT. Translated: CASSGGTSSGNTIYF.

The chain recombines TRBV9 with TRBJ1-6; no firm D call. V was cut by 4 bases and J by 9 bases, with 20 bases left in between. Germline-derived CDR1 and CDR2 are SGDLS and YYNGEE. The CDR3 totals 16 residues. The CDR3 DNA follows: TGTGCCAGCAGCCAAAATCAGGCCGGCTTAGGTTCACCCCTCCACTTT. It translates to CASSQNQAGLGSPLHF.

V gene TRBV4-1 combines with J gene TRBJ2-3; 13 nucleotides align to TRBD2. V shed 3 bases and J 4 bases; nucleotides not matched to a gene: 7. The length of the CDR3 is 17 residues. The germline V gene encodes CDR1 MGHRA and CDR2 YSYEKL. The CDR3 loop is CASSQGRTSGSSDTQYF. The CDR3 region has the DNA TGCGCCAGCAGCCAGGGACGGACTAGCGGGAGCTCAGATACGCAGTATTTT.

The chain joins TRBV11-3 to TRBJ2-2; 9 bases fit TRBD1. This CDR3 comprises 16 residues. Looked up from germline, CDR1 is SGHNT and CDR2 is YENEEA. V trimming: 3 bases; J trimming: 4 bases; junction bases outside the gene matches: 6. CDR3 amino acids: CASSFDRDRVTGELFF. The CDR3 bases are TGTGCCAGCAGCTTCGACCGGGACAGGGTCACCGGGGAGCTGTTTTTT.

V usage is TRBV5-1 and J usage is TRBJ2-3; 12 bases agree with TRBD2. The V gene end was trimmed by 7 bases and the J gene end by 4 bases; junction bases not matched to a gene: 10. The length of the CDR3 is 16 residues. CDR1 is SGHRS and CDR2 is YFSETQ in the germline V gene. The CDR3 region is CASEQTSGSTADTQYF. The CDR3 bases are TGCGCCAGCGAGCAGACTAGCGGGAGCACCGCAGATACGCAGTATTTT.

CDR3 DNA: TGTGCCAGCAGCGCCGCGAGCGGGGGGGCTGCAGATACGCAGTATTTT. Residues: CASSAASGGAADTQYF. The gene calls are TRBV3-1 (or the pseudogene TRBV3-2) and TRBJ2-3, with TRBD2 matching over 10 bases. The J segment lost 4 bases and the V segment lost 5 bases, leaving 9 bases of the junction unmatched. There are 16 residues in the CDR3. Germline V gene sequence: CDR1 LGHDT, CDR2 YNNKEL (reference sequence).

This clone has only one observation. J is TRBJ2-4 and V is TRBV3-1 (or the pseudogene TRBV3-2), with D possibly matching TRBD1 (6 bases). The V gene's germline CDR1 is LGHDT and CDR2 YNNKEL (reference sequence). Trimming took off 3 bases at V and 5 bases at J, with 17 bases between the two ends. The CDR3 loop spans 16 amino acids. CDR3 protein: CASSHRQAATQNIQYF. The CDR3 nucleotides read TGTGCCAGCAGCCACAGACAGGCGGCCACCCAAAACATTCAGTACTTC.

This clone was seen only a few times. This chain's CDR3 is CASTSARARGQPQHF. The CDR3 bases are TGTGCCAGCACATCCGCCCGGGCTAGAGGGCAGCCCCAGCATTTT. The chain combines TRBV28 with TRBJ1-5; D gene unclear. The CDR3 totals 15 residues. CDR1 is MDHEN, CDR2 SYDVKM, per germline. Trimming took 7 bases from V and 7 from J, leaving 20 bases between them.

V is TRBV19 and J is TRBJ2-3; 10 bases fit TRBD1. Germline lookup yields CDR1 LNHDA and CDR2 SQIVND (reference sequence). With V trimmed by 4 bases and J by 6 bases, 10 bases remained unmatched. The CDR3 contains 16 residues. CDR3 in DNA: TGTGCCAGTAGTAATGCCGGGACAGGGGTCGGTGATACGCAGTATTTT. It specifies CASSNAGTGVGDTQYF.